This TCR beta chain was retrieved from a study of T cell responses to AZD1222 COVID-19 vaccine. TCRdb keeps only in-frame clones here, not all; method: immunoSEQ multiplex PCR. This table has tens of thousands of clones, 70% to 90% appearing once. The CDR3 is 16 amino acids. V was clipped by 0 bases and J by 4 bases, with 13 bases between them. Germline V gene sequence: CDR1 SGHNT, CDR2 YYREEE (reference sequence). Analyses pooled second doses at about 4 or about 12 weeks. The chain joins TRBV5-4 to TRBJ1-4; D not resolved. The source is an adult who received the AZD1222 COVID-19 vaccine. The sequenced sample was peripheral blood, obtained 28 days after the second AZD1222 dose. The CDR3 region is CASSLEPWSYNEKLFF. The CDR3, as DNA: TGTGCCAGCAGCTTGGAACCGTGGAGTTATAATGAAAAACTGTTTTTT.